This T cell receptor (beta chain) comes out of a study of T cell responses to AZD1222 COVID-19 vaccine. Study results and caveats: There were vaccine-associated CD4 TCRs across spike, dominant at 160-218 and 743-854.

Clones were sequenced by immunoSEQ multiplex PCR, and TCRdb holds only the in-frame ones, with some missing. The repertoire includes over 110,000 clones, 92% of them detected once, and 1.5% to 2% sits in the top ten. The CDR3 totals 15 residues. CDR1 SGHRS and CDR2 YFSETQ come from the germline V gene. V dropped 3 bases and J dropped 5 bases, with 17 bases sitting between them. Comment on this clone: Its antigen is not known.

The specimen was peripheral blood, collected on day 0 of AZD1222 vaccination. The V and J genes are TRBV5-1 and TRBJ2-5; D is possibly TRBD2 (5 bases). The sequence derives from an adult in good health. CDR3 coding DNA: TGCGCCAGCAGCTCCGAGGGAATTCCCTCGGAGACCCAGTACTTC. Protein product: CASSSEGIPSETQYF.